Below, one TCR beta chain is given with its context. The antigen it binds to is not known. Sequencing relied on a NextSeq 550. The Human TCR Profiling Kit (MiLaboratory) was used to make UMI-labeled 5' RACE TRB cDNA libraries. The full amount of extracted RNA was used for cDNA synthesis, and the full amount of resulting cDNA was used for PCR amplification. Libraries were prepared in parallel using an identical number of PCR cycles. In the original analysis: With a requirement of at least two reads per UMI, MIGEC and MiXCR extracted about 52,000 +/- 9,100 unique UMI-labeled TRB cDNA molecules per library. On average, each library contained approximately 40,000 +/- 10,000 functional in-frame TRB CDR3 nucleotide clonotypes without stop codons. After downsampling to 5000 UMI-labeled TRB molecules per sample, diversity metrics, including normalized Shannon-Wiener and Chao1, were computed in VDJtools. For the central five CDR3 residues, VDJtools calculated physicochemical properties weighted by clonotype size, namely interaction energy, strength, volume and Kidera factor 4. Based on TCRdb reprocessing of the reads, there is one entry per CDR3 protein sequence, and DNA is missing. TCRdb, rather than the study authors, made the V and J calls. The sample table includes tens of thousands of distinct CDR3 sequences. The top ten constitute approximately 0.5% of the sample.

The sample belongs to a study of CXCR3-negative and CXCR3-positive naive CD8 T cells (dated by TCRdb to about 2019). As for the study more broadly: In total, roughly 150 million TRB reads were obtained, or roughly 1.5 +/- 0.3 million reads per library. Diversity and physicochemical repertoire analyses covered roughly eleven donors pooled from two independent experiments. Naive subsets from five or six donors and memory cells from 3 donors were included in the TRBV-TRBJ cluster analysis. What the research found in general, with its limitations: Similar TRBV-TRBJ usage was shown by naive CXCR3-negative and CXCR3-positive cells from the same donor, whereas distinct patterns were shown by memory cells. Freshly isolated PBMCs were used for most assays because CXCR3 expression went down partially after cryopreservation. Repertoire diversity was comparably high in both naive subsets but much lower in memory CD8+ T cells. TRB CDR3s from CXCR3-positive naive cells showed higher hydrophobicity (lower Kidera factor 4), lower energy, and higher strength and volume indices than CXCR3-negative naive cells. Because surface CD5, which has been linked to self-reactivity in mice, was comparable between naive subsets, TCR interaction strength was also inferred from TRB CDR3 physicochemical properties.

Each CD8+ T cell subset was flow-sorted in triplicate, and 300,000 or so cells per subset were placed directly into RLT lysis buffer. To keep memory contaminants out, a stringent definition of naive CD8+ T cells was applied: CD45RO-CCR7+CD27+CD95-. Peripheral blood mononuclear cells were isolated from buffy coats using standard density gradient centrifugation. Naive CXCR3-negative and CXCR3-positive CD8+ T cells were flow-sorted on a FACSAria III. An RNeasy Mini Kit was used to extract total RNA from the sorted cells. The sequenced material came from naive CXCR3+ CD8+ T cells from blood. Sample cell subset or site, as interpreted from the label and publication: CD45RO-CCR7+CD27+CD95- naive CD8+ T cells expressing CXCR3 (TNR3+). The receptor was isolated from a human donor in good health. Some clones in this sample may be carry-over from other donors' samples.

The CDR3: CASARVRDVAF. The V and J segments used are TRBV28 and TRBJ2-5; TCRdb proposes TRBD1, but this gene call is untestable without DNA. In the germline V gene, CDR1 corresponds to MDHEN and CDR2 to SYDVKM. The CDR3 spans 11 residues, from the cysteine through the phenylalanine. No DNA appears here.